A selection of T cell receptor beta chains follows, all from one sample in a study of CD8+ T cells in alopecia areata. Profiling relied on immunoSEQ multiplex PCR, and the TCRdb table lists in-frame clones only, not all of them. The sample consists of roughly 100,000 clones, around 86% of them appearing once. This specimen was CD8+ T cells sorted from blood, taken between weeks 30 and 35, from a patient treated with tofacitinib. The receptors originated from a human donor with alopecia areata. Each CDR3 is given without its conserved first and last residue.

J gene | V gene | CDR3 protein
TRBJ2-7 | TRBV7-9 | ASSSPSGDTYEQY
TRBJ2-1 | TRBV29-1 | SVPGTATYNEQF
TRBJ2-7 | TRBV27 | ASSLTLTGSRYEQY
TRBJ2-3 | TRBV7-8 | ASSTTGYTDTQY
TRBJ2-2 | TRBV4-1 | ASSQSRDRGDTGELF
TRBJ1-2 | TRBV6-6 | ASSYTGGYT
TRBJ1-5 | TRBV29-1 | SVESGLAPGLH
TRBJ2-6 | TRBV7-4 | ASSSRTGKSPSGANVLT
TRBJ2-7 | TRBV13 | ASSLAEDEQY
TRBJ2-3 | TRBV30 | AWSHPQAGGRDTQY
TRBJ2-5 | TRBV27 | ASSQTGQETQY
TRBJ1-6 | TRBV18 | ASSPGRAVDSPLH
TRBJ2-7 | TRBV11-1 | ASSLIRGGGFEQY
TRBJ2-1 | TRBV5-4 | ASSRESSYNEQF
TRBJ2-7 | TRBV29-1 | SVEGFYEQY
TRBJ1-1 | TRBV5-4 | ASSDGTDEAF
TRBJ1-6 | TRBV6-6 | ASRGESDSPLH
TRBJ2-7 | TRBV27 | ASSLGQGRFAEQY
TRBJ2-1 | TRBV6-4 | ASSEGLAGNEQF
TRBJ2-3 | TRBV2 | ASGVGGTDTQY
TRBJ2-7 | TRBV2 | ASTPGGEFSHEQY
TRBJ1-2 | TRBV6-5 | ASLARDSYGYT
TRBJ2-2 | TRBV4-1 | ASSPRDTRSNTGELF
TRBJ2-7 | TRBV19 | ASSIFRGAYEQY
TRBJ2-7 | TRBV6-4 | ASSLGQGPYEQY
TRBJ2-3 | TRBV2 | ASKEGGPDTQY
NA | TRBV29-1 | SVEVPTIDEQY
TRBJ2-7 | TRBV19 | ASSIDRGRKQY
TRBJ2-7 | TRBV7-9 | ASSSPTGPYEQY
TRBJ2-2 | TRBV7-6 | ASSRTGGASGELF
TRBJ2-3 | TRBV4-2 | ASSQDWIVPDTQY
TRBJ2-7 | TRBV5-1 | ASSLGQGSYEQY
TRBJ2-7 | TRBV4-1 | ASSQGDRGYEQY
TRBJ2-2 | TRBV6-5 | ASNSRGNTGELF
TRBJ2-7 | TRBV27 | ASSDRDSFYEQY
TRBJ2-7 | TRBV5-1 | ASSSLTSGSYEQY
TRBJ2-1 | TRBV2 | ASLNYNEQF
TRBJ2-1 | TRBV29-1 | SVGRASAYNEQF
TRBJ1-2 | TRBV7-6 | ASSPSQAGQMNYGYS
TRBJ1-1 | TRBV6-6 | ASSYSTAHMNTEAF
TRBJ2-5 | TRBV27 | ASSSPDRGQLAGKETQY
TRBJ2-1 | TRBV19 | ASSMGVDSYNEQF
TRBJ2-1 | TRBV14 | ASRDSNEQF
TRBJ2-7 | TRBV5-6 | ASSYGTLRDEQY
TRBJ2-1 | TRBV7-9 | ASSLADRGLEDEQF
TRBJ2-3 | TRBV29-1 | SVDRARVGDTQY
TRBJ2-1 | TRBV6-4 | ASSDPIKSYNEQF
TRBJ2-1 | TRBV27 | ASSLEGAYNEQF
TRBJ2-7 | TRBV9 | ASSVGTGAWEQY
TRBJ2-3 | TRBV7-9 | ASSTHGGSTTDTQY
TRBJ2-1 | TRBV7-9 | ASSLELVWYNEQF
TRBJ2-2 | TRBV7-2 | ASRLRDGDTGELF
TRBJ2-5 | TRBV5-6 | ASSLDRDKTQY
TRBJ1-5 | TRBV6-1 | ASSELTGDGNQPQH